These T cell receptor beta chains were read from a single sample in a study of cytomegalovirus exposure and HLA in healthy donors. Libraries were prepared by immunoSEQ multiplex PCR; TCRdb keeps only in-frame clonotypes and omits some of them. Found here are approximately 160,000 clones, 80% to 85% of them singletons; the top ten hold about 4%. Material: PBMCs. These receptors were collected from a man aged 50 or older in good health and CMV-seropositive. CDR3s include the opening cysteine and the closing phenylalanine or tryptophan. The D gene is left open where the match is weak. The size field is filled for only some rows; it gives once, few, many or a size class.

cdr3_aa | cdr3_nt | j_call | clone_size | d_call | v_call
CASRTGTGGAFF | TGTGCCAGCAGAACCGGGACAGGGGGGGCTTTCTTT | TRBJ1-1 | few | TRBD1 | TRBV6-5
CASSLSGEYEQYF | TGTGCCAGCAGCTTAAGCGGCGAGTACGAGCAGTACTTC | TRBJ2-7 | - | - | TRBV7-3
CASETGEAGNTIYF | TGTGCCAGCGAGACAGGGGAAGCTGGAAACACCATATATTTT | TRBJ1-3 | - | TRBD1 | TRBV19
CASRPNRRNQPQHF | TGTGCCAGCAGGCCCAACAGACGCAATCAGCCCCAGCATTTT | TRBJ1-5 | - | - | TRBV28
CASSLESGRASTGELFF | TGTGCCAGCAGCTTAGAGAGCGGGAGGGCCAGCACCGGGGAGCTGTTTTTT | TRBJ2-2 | - | TRBD2 | TRBV7-6
CGVGGGSDTQYF | TGTGGGGTGGGGGGAGGTTCAGATACGCAGTATTTT | TRBJ2-3 | - | - | TRBV28
CASSPGTSGETQYF | TGCGCCAGCAGCCCCGGGACTAGCGGGGAGACCCAGTACTTC | TRBJ2-5 | - | TRBD2 | TRBV5-1
CASSLDRGDQPQHF | TGTGCCAGCAGCTTAGACAGGGGTGATCAGCCCCAGCATTTT | TRBJ1-5 | few | TRBD1 | TRBV7-9
CSSSSREGRMNTEAFF | TGTTCCAGCAGCTCTCGGGAGGGGAGAATGAACACTGAAGCTTTCTTT | TRBJ1-1 | - | - | TRBV7-9
CASSVQGSGNTEAFF | TGTGCCAGCAGCGTACAGGGAAGTGGAAACACTGAAGCTTTCTTT | TRBJ1-1 | - | - | TRBV9
CASTPSGGAKTQYF | TGTGCCAGTACTCCCTCGGGGGGGGCGAAGACCCAGTACTTC | TRBJ2-5 | - | TRBD2 | TRBV6-5
CASPNRTSGNYEQYF | TGTGCCAGCCCGAACCGGACTAGCGGCAACTACGAGCAGTACTTC | TRBJ2-7 | - | TRBD2 | TRBV2
CATSRVGTGFHEQYF | TGTGCCACCAGCAGAGTCGGGACAGGGTTCCACGAGCAGTACTTC | TRBJ2-7 | - | TRBD1 | TRBV15
CASSATTVNNEQFF | TGTGCCAGCAGCGCGACGACAGTAAACAATGAGCAGTTCTTC | TRBJ2-1 | few | - | TRBV28
CASSYSPQGITDTQYF | TGTGCCAGCAGTTACTCGCCCCAGGGTATTACAGATACGCAGTATTTT | TRBJ2-3 | - | - | TRBV6-5
CASSASGVQANEKLFF | TGTGCCAGCAGCGCCTCAGGGGTTCAAGCTAATGAAAAACTGTTTTTT | TRBJ1-4 | - | - | TRBV5-4
CASSLGAGWVETQYF | TGTGCCAGCAGCTTAGGAGCGGGGTGGGTTGAGACCCAGTACTTC | TRBJ2-5 | - | TRBD2 | TRBV7-2
CASSLPSDQETQYF | TGTGCCAGCAGTTTACCCTCAGACCAAGAGACCCAGTACTTC | TRBJ2-5 | - | - | TRBV28
CASSIDRPIAATPWADTQYF | TGTGCCAGTAGTATAGATCGGCCTATAGCGGCCACGCCGTGGGCAGATACGCAGTATTTT | TRBJ2-3 | - | - | TRBV19
CASSRQPYEQYF | TGTGCCAGCTCCCGACAACCCTACGAGCAGTACTTC | TRBJ2-7 | - | - | TRBV18
CASSQDRLMTYEQYF | TGTGCCAGCAGCCAAGACAGACTCATGACCTACGAGCAGTACTTC | TRBJ2-7 | few | - | TRBV14
CASSPPRLSGGSYNEQFF | TGTGCCAGCTCACCACCGCGCCTTAGCGGGGGCTCCTACAATGAGCAGTTCTTC | TRBJ2-1 | - | TRBD2 | TRBV18
CASSPTSHTHLLHEQYF | TGTGCCAGCAGCCCAACTAGCCATACCCATCTCCTTCACGAGCAGTACTTC | TRBJ2-7 | - | - | TRBV7-2
CASSRDRGVSQPQHF | TGTGCCAGCTCACGGGACAGGGGTGTTAGTCAGCCCCAGCATTTT | TRBJ1-5 | - | TRBD1 | TRBV6-1
CASSSPGQGLDGYTF | TGTGCCAGCAGTTCACCAGGACAGGGCTTGGATGGCTACACCTTC | TRBJ1-2 | - | TRBD1 | TRBV27
CASSGRDRTSGELFF | TGTGCCAGCAGTGGCCGGGACAGGACGTCCGGGGAGCTGTTTTTT | TRBJ2-2 | few | TRBD1 | TRBV6-1
CASSLIRTGLNEQFF | TGCGCCAGCAGCCTCATTAGGACAGGCCTCAATGAGCAGTTCTTC | TRBJ2-1 | - | TRBD1 | TRBV5-1
CASRTGDYGYTF | TGTGCCAGCAGGACAGGGGACTATGGCTACACCTTC | TRBJ1-2 | - | TRBD1 | TRBV28
CASSPKLILPYTDTQYF | TGTGCCAGCAGCCCTAAGCTTATACTTCCCTACACAGATACGCAGTATTTT | TRBJ2-3 | - | - | TRBV7-2
CASSQAEVDTQYF | TGCGCCAGCAGTCAAGCTGAGGTAGATACGCAGTATTTT | TRBJ2-3 | once | - | TRBV23-1
CASGQGDGLYEQYF | TGTGCCAGCGGACAGGGGGATGGTCTCTACGAGCAGTACTTC | TRBJ2-7 | - | TRBD1 | TRBV6-5
CASSRLAGYNEQFF | TGTGCCAGCAGCAGACTAGCGGGCTACAATGAGCAGTTCTTC | TRBJ2-1 | - | TRBD2 | TRBV7-6
CASRTRLVQYEQYF | TGTGCCAGCAGAACTAGACTGGTTCAGTACGAGCAGTACTTC | TRBJ2-7 | - | - | TRBV6-5
CASSIKAGQGDYEQYF | TGTGCCAGCAGTATTAAAGCGGGACAGGGAGACTACGAGCAGTACTTC | TRBJ2-7 | once | TRBD1 | TRBV27
CSGLVGGREAYNEQFF | TGCAGCGGCCTGGTCGGCGGGAGGGAAGCCTACAATGAGCAGTTCTTC | TRBJ2-1 | - | TRBD2 | TRBV29-1
CASSPRDMKSTEAFF | TGTGCCAGCTCACCCCGGGACATGAAAAGCACTGAAGCTTTCTTT | TRBJ1-1 | - | - | TRBV18
CASSGAGTGATEAFF | TGTGCCAGCAGCGGAGCCGGGACAGGGGCCACTGAAGCTTTCTTT | TRBJ1-1 | few | TRBD1 | TRBV9